The 24 T cell receptor beta chains presented below share a single source sample, sequenced in a study of shared clonotypes between healthy human individuals. Sequencing used immunoSEQ multiplex PCR; TCRdb keeps in-frame clones, though not all of them. The data hold some 1,100,000 clones, with about 84% observed a single time. The sequenced sample consisted of memory CD4+ T cells from PBMCs. The subset was: CD45RA-negative fraction. The origin of the receptors is a man aged 18 to 29 in good health. Some clones in this sample may be carry-over from other donors' samples.

The rearrangement uses TRBV1 and TRBJ2-1; the listed D gene, TRBD2, was not tested against the DNA. TRBV1 has pseudogene status. The CDR3 contains 19 residues. In DNA form, the CDR3 reads TGCACCAGCAGCCAGAGCGGGAGGGTACTCATTTACAGCTACAATGAGCAGTTCTTC. This sequence encodes CTSSQSGRVLIYSYNEQFF.

The rearrangement uses TRBV27 and TRBJ2-7, with TRBD1 identical over 12 bases. Germline V gene data show CDR1 as MNHEY and CDR2 as SMNVEV (reference sequence). Losses at the gene ends were 3 bases for V and 5 bases for J; bases not matched to a gene: 5. The CDR3 runs to 15 residues. The CDR3 sequence is CASSLGGTGGHEQYF. DNA for the CDR3: TGTGCCAGCAGTTTGGGCGGGACAGGGGGCCACGAGCAGTACTTC.

This chain links TRBV19 with TRBJ1-2; perhaps TRBD1 as D (6 bases). V lost 6 bases and J lost 3, with 14 bases in between. Germline V gene data show CDR1 as LNHDA and CDR2 as SQIVND (reference sequence). This CDR3 contains 14 residues. Here the CDR3 reads CASSSLTGYYGYTF. In DNA, the CDR3 is TGTGCCAGTAGCAGTCTGACAGGCTACTATGGCTACACCTTC.

The chain combines TRBV6-1 with TRBJ2-7; 7 bases line up with TRBD1. Trimming cost V 0 bases and J 4 bases; bases outside gene matches: 3. The CDR3 spans 14 residues. Germline assignment: CDR1 MNHNS and CDR2 SASEGT. The CDR3: CASSEAGGYYEQYF. DNA of the CDR3: TGTGCCAGCAGTGAAGCAGGGGGCTATTACGAGCAGTACTTC.

The V call is TRBV6-1, the J call TRBJ2-7, with 10 bases identical to TRBD2. The CDR3 covers 15 residues. Germline loops: CDR1 MNHNS, CDR2 SASEGT. V was pared by 1 base and J by 3 bases, with 3 bases of the junction left unmatched. The CDR3 DNA reads TGTGCCAGCAGTGAAGTCGGGACTAGCGTCTACGAGCAGTACTTC. Amino acid sequence: CASSEVGTSVYEQYF.

The chain recombines TRBV7-9 with TRBJ2-2; 12 nucleotides line up with TRBD2. V gave up 5 bases and J gave up 7 bases; unmatched junction bases: 14. CDR1 SEHNR and CDR2 FQNEAQ come from the germline V gene (reference sequence). The CDR3 has 18 amino acids. The CDR3 bases are TGTGCCAGCAGCCCTGGAACTAGCGGGAGGTCGGTGATCGGGGAGCTGTTTTTT. Its translation is CASSPGTSGRSVIGELFF.

This chain joins TRBV10-2 and TRBJ2-3, with TRBD2 matching over 9 bases. This CDR3 region has 14 residues. The V gene end was trimmed by 6 bases and the J gene end by 3 bases; junction bases not matched to a gene: 4. Germline loops: CDR1 WSHSY, CDR2 SAAADI. The CDR3 is CASSHSGSTDTQYF. CDR3 coding DNA: TGCGCCAGCAGCCATAGCGGGAGTACAGATACGCAGTATTTT.

The V and J genes are TRBV30 and TRBJ1-1; perhaps TRBD1 as D (5 bases). In germline, CDR1 is GTSNPN, CDR2 SVGIG (reference sequence). Trimming pared 2 bases from V and 0 bases from J, leaving 13 bases between. CDR3 size: 15 residues. CDR3 coding DNA: TGTGCCTGGAGTCGGGACGGATGGATGAACACTGAAGCTTTCTTT. Its translation is CAWSRDGWMNTEAFF.

This clone appeared a few times. The DNA for the CDR3 is TGTGCCAGCAGCTCTCGGAGGACTAGCGGGGAATCCTACAATGAGCAGTTCTTC. Its translation is CASSSRRTSGESYNEQFF. V gene TRBV11-2 combines with J gene TRBJ2-1; 12 nucleotides agree with TRBD2. The CDR3 is 18 amino acids. V gave up 4 bases and J gave up 1 base; unmatched junction bases: 8. CDR1 and CDR2 from the germline V gene are SGHAT and FQNNGV.

The rearrangement joins TRBV7-2 to TRBJ2-2, with 7 positions matching TRBD1. The germline V gene encodes CDR1 SGHTA and CDR2 FQGNSA. The CDR3 runs 15 residues. Trimming removed 5 bases from V and 4 bases from J; junction bases left unmatched: 7. The CDR3 DNA follows: TGTGCCAGCAGCCTCGACAGGGTCCGCACCGGGGAGCTGTTTTTT. Encoded protein: CASSLDRVRTGELFF.

The chain has TRBV7-9 and TRBJ2-3; D is uncertain. CDR1 is SEHNR, CDR2 FQNEAQ, per germline (reference sequence). CDR3 length: 14 residues. V lost 5 bases and J lost 2, with 11 bases in between. CDR3 sequence (DNA): TGTGCCAGCAGCCCTAGGCGGACCACAGATACGCAGTATTTT. Its translation is CASSPRRTTDTQYF.

The chain is built from TRBV2 and TRBJ2-5; D unclear. Trimming shortened V by 7 bases and J by 1 base, and 10 bases separated the two germline ends. The CDR3 runs 13 residues. CDR1 SNHLY and CDR2 FYNNEI come from the germline V gene. CDR3 sequence: CASTGQRQETQYF. The DNA of the CDR3 is TGTGCCAGCACGGGCCAGCGCCAAGAGACCCAGTACTTC.

The V and J genes are TRBV10-3 and TRBJ2-7, with a tentative D call TRBD1 (8 bases). V was trimmed by 7 bases and J by 5 bases, leaving 15 bases between them. The CDR3 runs 13 residues. Germline loops: CDR1 ENHRY, CDR2 SYGVKD. CDR3 loop: CAIKNRGGDEQYF. The CDR3 DNA reads as TGTGCCATCAAGAACAGGGGGGGCGACGAGCAGTACTTC.

This clone was recorded a few times. This rearrangement joins TRBV18 to TRBJ1-1; D perhaps matches TRBD1 (5 bases). The germline gives CDR1 KGHSH, CDR2 LQKENI. The CDR3 has 16 amino acids. V was cut by 3 bases and J by 4 bases, with 18 bases left in between. The CDR3 region has the DNA TGTGCCAGCTCACCTACATTGGGACCCTATGGCACTGAAGCTTTCTTT. This codes for CASSPTLGPYGTEAFF.

Details on this clone: This may come from a read error, since a much larger clone is one base off. This chain joins TRBV30 and TRBJ2-7; D uncertain. The J call may be in error: the DNA end matches TRBJ2-5 better. Looked up from germline, CDR1 is GTSNPN and CDR2 is SVGIG (reference sequence). There are 12 residues in the CDR3. The CDR3 DNA follows: TGTGCCTGGAGTGTACAGCAAGGGACCCAGTACTTC. This encodes CAWSVQQGTQYF.

The CDR3 DNA follows: TGTGCCAGCAGCCAGGGGACTAGCGGGAGGGTCAATGAGCAGTTCTTC. Translation: CASSQGTSGRVNEQFF. The J gene is TRBJ2-1, the V gene TRBV7-3; TRBD2 matches at 16 bases. There are 16 residues in the CDR3. J lost 6 bases, V lost 5 bases, and 4 bases had no gene match. Per germline, CDR1 SGHTA and CDR2 FQGTGA.

This chain links TRBV29-1 with TRBJ2-1; D perhaps matches TRBD2 (5 bases). The CDR3 runs 16 residues. V was shortened by 6 bases and J by 2 bases, with 20 bases between the two germline ends. Germline lookup yields CDR1 SQVTM and CDR2 ANQGSEA. Here the CDR3 DNA reads TGCAGCGTCCGCTCCCCACGCGGGCGGACCTACAATGAGCAGTTCTTC. It codes for CSVRSPRGRTYNEQFF.

The V gene is TRBV28, the J gene TRBJ2-7; D gene uncertain. The CDR3 runs 16 residues. CDR1 is MDHEN, CDR2 SYDVKM, per germline. Trimming cost V 7 bases and J 0 bases, with 19 bases left between them. CDR3 DNA sequence: TGTGCCAGCATCCCCAACCCTACCGCCGGCTCCTACGAGCAGTACTTC. Encoded protein: CASIPNPTAGSYEQYF.

The CDR3 nucleotides read TGCAGCGTTGACACGGGGGGGAATGAAAAACTGTTTTTT. It translates to CSVDTGGNEKLFF. V gene TRBV29-1 combines with J gene TRBJ1-4; weak D call: TRBD1 (5 bases). Germline V gene data show CDR1 as SQVTM and CDR2 as ANQGSEA. This CDR3 spans 13 amino acids. Trimming removed 3 bases from V and 5 bases from J, with 10 bases in between.

The genes are TRBV27 and TRBJ2-2, with 7 bases lining up with TRBD2. V lost 6 bases and J lost 8; bases outside the gene matches: 9. There are 14 residues in the CDR3. The germline CDR1 and CDR2 sequences are MNHEY and SMNVEV (reference sequence). DNA for the CDR3: TGTGCCAGCAGAAGCGGGGAGCTTTGGGGGGAGCTGTTTTTT. Its protein product is CASRSGELWGELFF.

There are a few counts of this clone. The genes are TRBV19 and TRBJ1-4; the match to TRBD1 covers 7 bases. Germline V gene sequence: CDR1 LNHDA, CDR2 SQIVND (reference sequence). The CDR3 has 16 residues. J gave up 4 bases and V 5 bases, and 10 bases lay outside the gene matches. The CDR3 bases are TGTGCCAGTAGTTTCGGAACCGGGACAGATAATGAAAAACTGTTTTTT. It specifies CASSFGTGTDNEKLFF.

The chain has TRBV6-1 and TRBJ2-7, with D uncertain. The V and J ends lost 8 bases and 4 bases respectively, with 6 bases between them. The CDR3 runs 10 residues. CDR1 MNHNS and CDR2 SASEGT come from the germline V gene. This CDR3 reads CASGPYEQYF. CDR3 in DNA: TGTGCCAGCGGTCCATACGAGCAGTACTTC.

The gene calls are TRBV6-6 and TRBJ2-6; D is possibly TRBD1 (6 bases). CDR3 length: 16 amino acids. Trimming took 1 base from V and 2 from J, leaving 9 bases between them. From germline, CDR1 is MNHNY and CDR2 SVGAGI (reference sequence). CDR3 in amino acids: CASSYLGGTGANVLTF. CDR3 nucleotides: TGTGCCAGCAGTTACTTAGGGGGAACTGGGGCCAACGTCCTGACTTTC.

This CDR3 is CASSLGPSYSGNTIYF. The CDR3 nucleotides read TGTGCCAGCAGCTTAGGGCCCAGCTACTCTGGAAACACCATATATTTT. The chain carries TRBV11-2 and TRBJ1-3, with D hard to call. CDR3 size: 16 residues. The ends were cut back, 1 base at V and 0 bases at J, with 10 bases in the middle. CDR1 and CDR2 (germline): SGHAT, FQNNGV.